This T cell receptor (beta chain) came from a study of memory CD4+ T cells and cytomegalovirus serostatus (dated by TCRdb to the late 2010s). General notes on the study: The cohort included around 35 healthy adults from Belgium, of whom 9 were CMV seropositive and approximately 24 were CMV seronegative. The study sequenced CD4+ memory TCRbeta repertoires of a Belgian cohort with known cytomegalovirus serostatus to replicate a published TCR-based CMV serostatus classifier.

Single viable CD3+CD4+CD8-CD45RO+ cells were sorted as memory CD4+ T cells on a FACSAria II. CMV serostatus was determined using a Roche Elecsys assay that detects serum IgG against CMV pp150, pp28, p38 and p52. After the samples were thawed, total CD4+ T cells were enriched through positive selection using CD4 magnetic microbeads. The samples came from a different study that was designed specifically to examine the CD4+ T cell memory repertoire. Peripheral blood mononuclear cells were isolated and cryopreserved according to standard operating procedures, and serum was kept at -80 degrees C. Staining used CD3-PerCP (BW264/56), CD4-APC (RPA-T4), CD45RO-PE (UCHT1) and CD8-Pacific Orange (3B5) antibodies, with Sytox blue excluding non-viable cells. Of note for this clone: The antigen it recognizes is unknown. Qualities for individual bases were not recorded, and no much larger clone is one base off.

Deletion took 5 bases off V and 2 bases off J, with a span of 7 bases between the germline ends. Counted from cysteine to phenylalanine, this CDR3 has 13 amino acids. Only CDR3 DNA remains: 39 bases, in frame from the first base. The germline V gene (reference sequence) gives CDR1 as SGHNT and CDR2 as YYREEE. The Quick-DNA Microprep Kit was used to extract genomic DNA from the sorted cells. TCRbeta DNA was amplified with the immunoSEQ hsTCRbeta kit following the manufacturer's protocol. An Illumina MiSeq instrument was used to sequence the TCRbeta libraries. From the authors' description of their analysis: Once out-of-frame sequences had been removed, a few million distinct TCRbeta sequences were left, which works out to an average of around 70,000 per individual. Each individual was scored by the count of over 150 previously reported CMV-associated TCRbeta sequences and the total productive distinct TCRbeta count. A beta-binomial model was reimplemented in Python, and scikit-learn random forests with default parameters were trained on data from the US cohort. On the Belgian cohort, classifier performance was reported as the median AUC, along with percentile confidence intervals, across 10,000 bootstrap iterations. Sourced from immuneACCESS, this table was stored by TCRdb with only in-frame sequences that have V and J called. A share of the clones is absent; for the studies checked, an unresolved V gene accounts for under half, and the remainder has no known explanation. V, J and clone size were drawn from that table, and D and trimming were deduced from the DNA. In this sample the table shows 40,000 to 55,000 clones, approximately 82% of which occur a single time. The top ten constitute around 1.9% of the sample.

Study-wide conclusions, independent of this receptor: On the Belgian cohort, the classifier based on the original framework reached a median bootstrapped AUC of roughly 0.96, with a 95% CI of 0.76-1.00. Results were interpreted as suggesting that the CMV-associated TCR signature is largely present in the CD4+ memory repertoire. CMV serostatus prediction reached a median bootstrapped AUC of about 0.94 with the original framework and about 0.91 with a US-trained random forest. Of fewer than 200 previously reported CMV-associated TCRbeta sequences, around 67 appeared in the CD4+ memory repertoires, each in one to five individuals. Only CD4+CD45RO+ memory cells were sequenced, in contrast to the original study, which included naive and memory CD4+ and CD8+ populations.

This clonotype was sampled from an adult in good health and CMV-seronegative. The sequenced sample was memory CD4+ T cells from blood. The sequence is built from TRBV5-4 and TRBJ2-2; perhaps TRBD1 is the D gene, with 5 bases matching. CDR3 region: CASSTGNTGELFF. The bases read TGTGCCAGCAGTACAGGAAACACCGGGGAGCTGTTTTTT.